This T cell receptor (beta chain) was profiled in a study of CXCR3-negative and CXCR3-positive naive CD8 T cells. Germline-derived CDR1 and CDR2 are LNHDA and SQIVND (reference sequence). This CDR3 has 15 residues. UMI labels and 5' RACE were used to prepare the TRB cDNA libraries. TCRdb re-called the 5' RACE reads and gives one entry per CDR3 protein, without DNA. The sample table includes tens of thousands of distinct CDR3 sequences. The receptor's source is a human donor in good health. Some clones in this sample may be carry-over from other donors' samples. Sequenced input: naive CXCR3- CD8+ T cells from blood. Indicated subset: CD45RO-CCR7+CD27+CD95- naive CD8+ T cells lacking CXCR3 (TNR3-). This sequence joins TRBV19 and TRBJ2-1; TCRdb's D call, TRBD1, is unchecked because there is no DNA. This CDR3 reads CASSISGTGGNEQFF.